This TCR beta chain was obtained from a study of T cell responses to AZD1222 COVID-19 vaccine. Study conclusions and caveats: It should be noted that donors were predominantly white British and more often female, and clonal diversity was possibly underestimated. No day 14 peak samples; only post-peak repertoires were characterized.

Concerning this clone itself: Its antigen is unidentified.

Method: immunoSEQ multiplex PCR; TCRdb's copy keeps in-frame clones and lacks some. This table has about 160,000 clones, 85% to 90% appearing once. CDR1 LNHNV and CDR2 YYDKDF come from the germline V gene (reference sequence). This CDR3 has 14 residues. The germline V and J ends were trimmed by 1 base and 0 bases, with 4 bases remaining between them. This sequence originates from an adult in good health. The input for sequencing was peripheral blood, taken on day 0 of AZD1222 vaccination. The gene calls are TRBV15 and TRBJ1-5; the D is unclear. CDR3 loop: CATSRGGSNQPQHF. CDR3 coding DNA: TGTGCCACCAGCAGAGGAGGTAGCAATCAGCCCCAGCATTTT. Variable domain in full (rest from reference TRBV15 and TRBJ1-5): DAMVIQNPRYQVTQFGKPVTLSCSQTLNHNVMYWYQQKSSQAPKLLFHYYDKDFNNEADTPDNFQSRRPNTSFCFLDIRSPGLGDTAMYLCATSRGGSNQPQHFGDGTRLSIL.